This is a list of T cell receptor beta chains from one sample in a study of cytomegalovirus exposure and HLA in healthy donors. TCRdb's copy holds only in-frame clones and misses some; the assay was immunoSEQ multiplex PCR. Counted here are roughly 120,000 clones, approximately 80% occurring once; the ten biggest clones make up 3.5% to 4.5%. Source material: PBMCs. These receptor sequences come from a man aged 30 to 45 in good health and CMV-seropositive. Both conserved end residues are part of each CDR3. D genes are given only for firm matches. Some rows have no size entry. The others give once, few or many, or a class for an expanded clone.

clone_size: NA
d_call: NA
j_call: TRBJ1-4
v_call: TRBV4-2
cdr3_nt: TGTGCCAGCAGCACAGGGAAGGTGTCTAATGAAAAACTGTTTTTT
cdr3_aa: CASSTGKVSNEKLFF

clone_size: NA
d_call: NA
j_call: TRBJ1-4
v_call: TRBV10-3
cdr3_nt: TGTGCCACCCACAGGGTCGTAGGGGAAAAACTGTTTTTT
cdr3_aa: CATHRVVGEKLFF

clone_size: NA
d_call: TRBD1
j_call: TRBJ2-5
v_call: TRBV6-1
cdr3_nt: TGTGCCACGACAGGGGAGGAAGAGACCCAGTACTTC
cdr3_aa: CATTGEEETQYF

clone_size: NA
d_call: NA
j_call: TRBJ1-2
v_call: TRBV28
cdr3_nt: TGTGCCAGCAGTCGGACAAACCTGGGGGGCTACACCTTC
cdr3_aa: CASSRTNLGGYTF

clone_size: NA
d_call: TRBD1
j_call: TRBJ1-4
v_call: TRBV5-1
cdr3_nt: TGCGCCAGCAGTTGGGACAGGGAAGGAAGACATGAAAAACTGTTTTTT
cdr3_aa: CASSWDREGRHEKLFF

clone_size: NA
d_call: TRBD2
j_call: TRBJ2-5
v_call: TRBV10-3
cdr3_nt: TGTGCCATCGGGGGGCGAGCGGGAGGGCCGGGGGAGCAGTACTTC
cdr3_aa: CAIGGRAGGPGEQYF

clone_size: NA
d_call: TRBD2
j_call: TRBJ2-7
v_call: TRBV7-8
cdr3_nt: TGTGCCAGCAGCTTCGTAGCGGGCTACGAGCAGTACTTC
cdr3_aa: CASSFVAGYEQYF

clone_size: NA
d_call: TRBD1
j_call: TRBJ1-6
v_call: TRBV11-3
cdr3_nt: TGTGCCAGCAGCTTAAAAGGTAGGGACAGGGGCTATAATTCACCCCTCCACTTT
cdr3_aa: CASSLKGRDRGYNSPLHF

clone_size: NA
d_call: NA
j_call: TRBJ1-4
v_call: TRBV7-2
cdr3_nt: TGTGCCAGCAGCGTATCAACTAATGAAAAACTGTTTTTT
cdr3_aa: CASSVSTNEKLFF

clone_size: NA
d_call: NA
j_call: TRBJ1-3
v_call: TRBV7-8
cdr3_nt: TGTGCCAGCAGCTCCACCCGGGGAGGAAACACCATATATTTT
cdr3_aa: CASSSTRGGNTIYF

clone_size: NA
d_call: NA
j_call: TRBJ2-5
v_call: TRBV7-3
cdr3_nt: TGTGCCAGCAGCCTGGGACCATCTAGGGGGGAGACCCAGTACTTC
cdr3_aa: CASSLGPSRGETQYF

clone_size: NA
d_call: NA
j_call: TRBJ2-3
v_call: TRBV11-2
cdr3_nt: TGTGCCAGCACCCCGACTGACGGACGGGATACAGATACGCAGTATTTT
cdr3_aa: CASTPTDGRDTDTQYF

clone_size: NA
d_call: NA
j_call: TRBJ1-1
v_call: TRBV28
cdr3_nt: TGTGCCAGCAGTGCCAGGGCCGGGTGCGCTTTCTTT
cdr3_aa: CASSARAGCAFF

clone_size: few
d_call: NA
j_call: TRBJ2-2
v_call: TRBV4-3
cdr3_nt: TGCGCCAGCAGCCAAGACCCCTGGACAGCAAACACCGGGGAGCTGTTTTTT
cdr3_aa: CASSQDPWTANTGELFF

clone_size: NA
d_call: NA
j_call: TRBJ2-5
v_call: TRBV19
cdr3_nt: TGTGCCAGTAGTATCCATCGTTCCAGGGTCGGAGAGACCCAGTACTTC
cdr3_aa: CASSIHRSRVGETQYF

clone_size: NA
d_call: NA
j_call: TRBJ1-2
v_call: TRBV4-3
cdr3_nt: TGCGCCAGCAGCCAAGAGGGTTGGGGGGTTTCCTATGGCTACACCTTC
cdr3_aa: CASSQEGWGVSYGYTF

clone_size: few
d_call: TRBD1
j_call: TRBJ1-1
v_call: TRBV2
cdr3_nt: TGTGCCAGCAGTGGGACAGGGGACTACACTGAAGCTTTCTTT
cdr3_aa: CASSGTGDYTEAFF

clone_size: once
d_call: NA
j_call: TRBJ2-6
v_call: TRBV10-3
cdr3_nt: TGTGCCATCAGTGTGGATATAAGCTCTGGGGCCAACGGCCTGACTTTC
cdr3_aa: CAISVDISSGANGLTF

clone_size: NA
d_call: TRBD2
j_call: TRBJ2-2
v_call: TRBV5-1
cdr3_nt: TGCGCCAGCAGCCTCGGACTAGCGAGCACCGGGGAGCTGTTTTTT
cdr3_aa: CASSLGLASTGELFF

clone_size: few
d_call: TRBD2
j_call: TRBJ2-7
v_call: TRBV6-5
cdr3_nt: TGTGCCAGCAGTTCGACGGGAGGTCCTAGATTGTACGAGCAGTACTTC
cdr3_aa: CASSSTGGPRLYEQYF

clone_size: NA
d_call: NA
j_call: TRBJ2-7
v_call: TRBV4-3
cdr3_nt: TGCGCCAGCAGCCAAGTAACGGGAGAGCCAAGCGAGCAGTACTTC
cdr3_aa: CASSQVTGEPSEQYF

clone_size: NA
d_call: NA
j_call: TRBJ2-7
v_call: TRBV6-6
cdr3_nt: TGTGCCAGCAGTGACGAGTGGACAGGGAGGGACGAGCAGTACTTC
cdr3_aa: CASSDEWTGRDEQYF

clone_size: NA
d_call: TRBD1
j_call: TRBJ1-2
v_call: TRBV29-1
cdr3_nt: TGCAGCGTTGTAGGGGACAGGTTGGGATATGGCTACACCTTC
cdr3_aa: CSVVGDRLGYGYTF

clone_size: NA
d_call: TRBD1
j_call: TRBJ1-2
v_call: TRBV7-2
cdr3_nt: TGTGCCAGCAGCTCGCGACAGGGGGCTATCTATGGCTACACCTTC
cdr3_aa: CASSSRQGAIYGYTF

clone_size: NA
d_call: TRBD1
j_call: TRBJ2-3
v_call: TRBV19
cdr3_nt: TGTGCCAGTAGTCTAGGACAGGGAAGGACGCAGTATTTT
cdr3_aa: CASSLGQGRTQYF

clone_size: once
d_call: TRBD1
j_call: TRBJ1-2
v_call: TRBV5-6
cdr3_nt: TGTGCCAGCAGCCTCCGGACAGGGGGTGGTGGCTACACCTTC
cdr3_aa: CASSLRTGGGGYTF

clone_size: NA
d_call: TRBD1
j_call: TRBJ1-4
v_call: TRBV7-9
cdr3_nt: TGTGCCAGCAGCTTAGGGGTAGGGGGCTCTTCTGAAAAACTGTTTTTT
cdr3_aa: CASSLGVGGSSEKLFF

clone_size: NA
d_call: NA
j_call: TRBJ2-2
v_call: TRBV10-3
cdr3_nt: TGTGCCATCAGTGCTGAGAGACAGGAGAACACCGGGGAGCTGTTTTTT
cdr3_aa: CAISAERQENTGELFF

clone_size: NA
d_call: NA
j_call: TRBJ2-2
v_call: TRBV30
cdr3_nt: TGTGCCTGGATTAGGCAGGCGAACACCGGGGAGCTGTTTTTT
cdr3_aa: CAWIRQANTGELFF

clone_size: few
d_call: TRBD2
j_call: TRBJ2-3
v_call: TRBV29-1
cdr3_nt: TGCAGCGTTGGTAGCGGGGGGTGGACAGATACGCAGTATTTT
cdr3_aa: CSVGSGGWTDTQYF

clone_size: NA
d_call: NA
j_call: TRBJ1-2
v_call: TRBV5-6
cdr3_nt: TGTGCCAGCAGCTTAGGGACACCCCGCTATGGCTACACCTTC
cdr3_aa: CASSLGTPRYGYTF

clone_size: NA
d_call: TRBD2
j_call: TRBJ2-3
v_call: TRBV25-1
cdr3_nt: TGTGCCAGCAGTGACCCGACTAGCGGGAGTCCAGATACGCAGTATTTT
cdr3_aa: CASSDPTSGSPDTQYF

clone_size: NA
d_call: NA
j_call: TRBJ1-5
v_call: TRBV7-2
cdr3_nt: TGTGCCAGCAGCTTAAGTGGAGATCAGCCCCAGCATTTT
cdr3_aa: CASSLSGDQPQHF

clone_size: NA
d_call: NA
j_call: TRBJ2-3
v_call: TRBV5-4
cdr3_nt: TGTGCCAGCAGCTTGGCCGGCCCAGGGGGCACAGATACGCAGTATTTT
cdr3_aa: CASSLAGPGGTDTQYF

clone_size: NA
d_call: NA
j_call: TRBJ1-3
v_call: TRBV4-3
cdr3_nt: TGCGCCAGCAGCCAAGATCCAAGGGGCCCTGGAAACACCATATATTTT
cdr3_aa: CASSQDPRGPGNTIYF

clone_size: NA
d_call: TRBD1
j_call: TRBJ1-2
v_call: TRBV5-6
cdr3_nt: TGTGCCAGCAGCTCAGACAGGGGCTGGCATGGCTACACCTTC
cdr3_aa: CASSSDRGWHGYTF

clone_size: NA
d_call: TRBD1
j_call: TRBJ1-2
v_call: TRBV7-2
cdr3_nt: TGTGCCAGCAGCTTGGGGACAGGACAATATGGCTACACCTTC
cdr3_aa: CASSLGTGQYGYTF

clone_size: NA
d_call: NA
j_call: TRBJ2-7
v_call: TRBV7-9
cdr3_nt: TGTTCCAGCAGCCCAGGAAGCGAGCAGTACTTC
cdr3_aa: CSSSPGSEQYF

clone_size: few
d_call: NA
j_call: TRBJ2-1
v_call: TRBV11-3
cdr3_nt: TGTGCCAGCAGCTTAGACGAGAACGATGAGCAGTTCTTC
cdr3_aa: CASSLDENDEQFF

clone_size: NA
d_call: TRBD1
j_call: TRBJ2-4
v_call: TRBV29-1
cdr3_nt: TGCAGCGTTGAGATAGGGACAGAAAACATTCAGTACTTC
cdr3_aa: CSVEIGTENIQYF

clone_size: NA
d_call: TRBD2
j_call: TRBJ2-4
v_call: TRBV11-3
cdr3_nt: TGTGCCAGCAGCCAACGGGGGGGCCTAGCCAAAAACATTCAGTACTTC
cdr3_aa: CASSQRGGLAKNIQYF

clone_size: NA
d_call: NA
j_call: TRBJ1-3
v_call: TRBV6-1
cdr3_nt: TGTGCCGGGACTACAGGGTCCCTCTCTGGAAACACCATATATTTT
cdr3_aa: CAGTTGSLSGNTIYF

clone_size: NA
d_call: NA
j_call: TRBJ1-2
v_call: TRBV13
cdr3_nt: TGTGCCAGCAGCTTAGGATCACTGTCATATGGCTACACCTTC
cdr3_aa: CASSLGSLSYGYTF

clone_size: NA
d_call: TRBD1
j_call: TRBJ2-3
v_call: TRBV11-3
cdr3_nt: TGTGCCAGCAGCCCCCGGGACAGGGTACAAGATACGCAGTATTTT
cdr3_aa: CASSPRDRVQDTQYF

clone_size: NA
d_call: NA
j_call: TRBJ1-2
v_call: TRBV7-8
cdr3_nt: TGTGCCAGCAGCACAGAACAGGGTTACGAGAACTATGGCTACACCTTC
cdr3_aa: CASSTEQGYENYGYTF

clone_size: NA
d_call: TRBD2
j_call: TRBJ2-1
v_call: TRBV6-1
cdr3_nt: TGTGCCAGCAGTGAACGGCTAGCGGGAGGAAATGAGCAGTTCTTC
cdr3_aa: CASSERLAGGNEQFF

clone_size: NA
d_call: TRBD2
j_call: TRBJ2-7
v_call: TRBV4-2
cdr3_nt: TGTGCCAGCAGCCAAGAAGCTTCGGGAGGGCCATTCTACGAGCAGTACTTC
cdr3_aa: CASSQEASGGPFYEQYF

clone_size: NA
d_call: TRBD1
j_call: TRBJ2-7
v_call: TRBV6-5
cdr3_nt: TGTGCCAGCAGTTACGGGGGGACAGGGTACGAGCAGTACTTC
cdr3_aa: CASSYGGTGYEQYF

clone_size: NA
d_call: NA
j_call: TRBJ2-2
v_call: TRBV5-4
cdr3_nt: TGTGCCAGCAGCTCTTTAAACCACAGAAACACCGGGGAGCTGTTTTTT
cdr3_aa: CASSSLNHRNTGELFF

clone_size: NA
d_call: TRBD1
j_call: TRBJ1-1
v_call: TRBV6-5
cdr3_nt: TGTGCCAGCAGACTAAGGGACAGGGGGCATACTGAAGCTTTCTTT
cdr3_aa: CASRLRDRGHTEAFF

clone_size: NA
d_call: TRBD2
j_call: TRBJ2-7
v_call: TRBV7-2
cdr3_nt: TGTGCCAGCAGCTTAGGCGGGGGGAACCCCTACGAGCAGTACTTC
cdr3_aa: CASSLGGGNPYEQYF

clone_size: NA
d_call: TRBD1
j_call: TRBJ2-7
v_call: TRBV5-1
cdr3_nt: TGCGCCAGCACGATGACCGGGACAGGGAACGAGCAGTACTTC
cdr3_aa: CASTMTGTGNEQYF

clone_size: NA
d_call: TRBD1
j_call: TRBJ1-4
v_call: TRBV7-9
cdr3_nt: TGTGCCAGCAGCTTAGGAGACAGGGGAGGGGAAAAACTGTTTTTT
cdr3_aa: CASSLGDRGGEKLFF

clone_size: NA
d_call: TRBD1
j_call: TRBJ2-5
v_call: TRBV7-9
cdr3_nt: TGTGCCAGCAACCGAAGGGACAGCCAAGAGACCCAGTACTTC
cdr3_aa: CASNRRDSQETQYF